This T cell receptor (beta chain) comes out of a study of blood T cell repertoires in COVID-19. Study-wide context: Both acute and convalescent COVID-19 samples were obtained from the United States, Italy and Spain. In each case, the material was cDNA or gDNA derived from T cells, B-cell-depleted T cells, or PBMCs.

CDR3 length equals 16 residues. Germline V CDR1 and CDR2: GTSNPN, SVGIG (reference sequence). V dropped 7 bases and J dropped 3 bases, with 24 bases sitting between them. Authors' methods: Quantification of nucleated cells was approximated via reference gene primer amplification. The assay was immunoSEQ multiplex PCR, and TCRdb's table has in-frame clones only and misses some. For V, J and clone size, that table is used; D and trimming come from the DNA. The table has about 230,000 clones, around 83% seen once; the top ten hold about 1.4%. This clonotype originated in a woman in her thirties or forties who had recovered from COVID-19. V and J are TRBV30 and TRBJ2-5, with D perhaps TRBD2 (5 bases). The sequenced sample consisted of peripheral blood. The CDR3 here is CAYPKAGRRRKETQYF. As DNA, the CDR3 is TGTGCCTACCCAAAGGCGGGCAGGCGAAGAAAAGAGACCCAGTACTTC.